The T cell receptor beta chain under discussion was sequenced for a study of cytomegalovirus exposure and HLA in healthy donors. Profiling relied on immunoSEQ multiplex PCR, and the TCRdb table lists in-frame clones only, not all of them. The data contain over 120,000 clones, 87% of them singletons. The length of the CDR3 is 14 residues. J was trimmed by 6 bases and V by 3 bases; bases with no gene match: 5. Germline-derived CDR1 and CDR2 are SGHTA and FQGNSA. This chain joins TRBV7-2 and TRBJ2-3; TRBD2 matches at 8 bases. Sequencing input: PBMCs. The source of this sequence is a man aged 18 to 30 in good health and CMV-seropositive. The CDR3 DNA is TGTGCCAGCAGCTTTCAAGCGGGAGCGGATACGCAGTATTTT. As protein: CASSFQAGADTQYF. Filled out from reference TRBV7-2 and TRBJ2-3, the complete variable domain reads GAGVSQSPSNKVTEKGKDVELRCDPISGHTALYWYRQSLGQGLEFLIYFQGNSAPDKSGLPSDRFSAERTGGSVSTLTIQRTQQEDSAVYLCASSFQAGADTQYFGPGTRLTVL.